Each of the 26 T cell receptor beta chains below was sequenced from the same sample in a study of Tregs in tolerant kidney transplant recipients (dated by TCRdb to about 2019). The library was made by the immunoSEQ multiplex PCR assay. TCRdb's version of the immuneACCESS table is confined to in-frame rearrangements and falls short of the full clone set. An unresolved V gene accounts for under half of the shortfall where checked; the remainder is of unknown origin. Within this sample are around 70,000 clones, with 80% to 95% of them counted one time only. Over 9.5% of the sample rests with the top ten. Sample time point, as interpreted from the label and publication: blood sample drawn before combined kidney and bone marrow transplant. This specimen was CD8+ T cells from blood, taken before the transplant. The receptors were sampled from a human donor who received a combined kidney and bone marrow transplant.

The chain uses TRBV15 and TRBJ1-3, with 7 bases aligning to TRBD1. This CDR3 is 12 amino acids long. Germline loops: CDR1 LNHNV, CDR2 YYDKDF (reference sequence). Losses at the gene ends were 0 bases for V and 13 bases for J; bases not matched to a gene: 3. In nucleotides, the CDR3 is TGTGCCACCAGCAGAGATGGGACAGTAATATATTTT. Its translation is CATSRDGTVIYF.

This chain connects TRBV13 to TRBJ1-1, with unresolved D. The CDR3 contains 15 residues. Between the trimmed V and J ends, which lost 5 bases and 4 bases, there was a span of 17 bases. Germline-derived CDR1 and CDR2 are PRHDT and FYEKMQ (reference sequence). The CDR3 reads CASSSPSGKSTEAFF. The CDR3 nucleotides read TGTGCCAGCAGCAGTCCCTCGGGGAAGAGCACTGAAGCTTTCTTT. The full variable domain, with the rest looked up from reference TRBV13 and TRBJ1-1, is AAGVIQSPRHLIKEKRETATLKCYPIPRHDTVYWYQQGPGQDPQFLISFYEKMQSDKGSIPDRFSAQQFSDYHSELNMSSLELGDSALYFCASSSPSGKSTEAFFGQGTRLTVV.

The CDR3 sequence is CASSPGGRPYEQYF. As DNA, the CDR3 is TGTGCCAGCAGTCCCGGGGGGCGCCCCTACGAGCAGTACTTC. J is TRBJ2-5 and V is TRBV6-5, with TRBD2 as a possible D gene (7 bases). The last part of the DNA fits TRBJ2-7 better; the J call may be wrong. The CDR3 has 14 residues. Germline V gives CDR1 MNHEY, CDR2 SVGAGI.

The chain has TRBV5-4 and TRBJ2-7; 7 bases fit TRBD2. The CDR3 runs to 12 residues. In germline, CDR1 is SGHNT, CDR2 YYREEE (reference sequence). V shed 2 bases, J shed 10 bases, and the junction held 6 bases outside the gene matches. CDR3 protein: CASSFSLADQYF. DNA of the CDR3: TGTGCCAGCAGCTTTTCGCTAGCGGATCAGTACTTC.

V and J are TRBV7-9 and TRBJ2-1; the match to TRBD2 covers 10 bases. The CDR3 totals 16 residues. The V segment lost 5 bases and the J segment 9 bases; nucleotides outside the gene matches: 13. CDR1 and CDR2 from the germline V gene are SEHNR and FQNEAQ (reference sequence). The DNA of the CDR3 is TGTGCCAGCAGCCCAGAGAGCGGGGGGGCCTCAAGTGAGCAGTTCTTC. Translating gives CASSPESGGASSEQFF.

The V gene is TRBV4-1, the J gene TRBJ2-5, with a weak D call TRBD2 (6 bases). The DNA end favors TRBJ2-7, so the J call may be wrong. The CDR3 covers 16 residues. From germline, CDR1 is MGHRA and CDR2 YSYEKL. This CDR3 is CASSQEGDSSSYEQYF. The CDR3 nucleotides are TGCGCCAGCAGCCAAGAAGGGGACTCCAGCTCCTACGAGCAGTACTTC.

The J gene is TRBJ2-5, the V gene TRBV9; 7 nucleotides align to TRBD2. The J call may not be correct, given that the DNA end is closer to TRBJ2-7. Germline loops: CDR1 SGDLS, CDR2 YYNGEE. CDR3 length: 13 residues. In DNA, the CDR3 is TGTGCCAGCAGCGCTAGCGGCACCTACGAGCAGTACTTC. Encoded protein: CASSASGTYEQYF.

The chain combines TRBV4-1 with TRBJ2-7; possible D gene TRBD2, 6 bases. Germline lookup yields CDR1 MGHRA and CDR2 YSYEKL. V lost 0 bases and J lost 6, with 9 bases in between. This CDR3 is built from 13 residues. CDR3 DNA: TGCGCCAGCAGCCAAGATTGGCGGGGCGAGCAGTACTTC. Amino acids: CASSQDWRGEQYF.

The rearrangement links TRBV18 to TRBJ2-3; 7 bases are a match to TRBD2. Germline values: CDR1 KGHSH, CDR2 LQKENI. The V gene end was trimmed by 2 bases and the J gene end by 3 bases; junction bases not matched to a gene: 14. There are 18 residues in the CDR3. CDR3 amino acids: CASSPGRGAATLTDTQYF. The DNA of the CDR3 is TGTGCCAGCTCACCAGGGAGGGGCGCTGCCACCCTGACAGATACGCAGTATTTT.

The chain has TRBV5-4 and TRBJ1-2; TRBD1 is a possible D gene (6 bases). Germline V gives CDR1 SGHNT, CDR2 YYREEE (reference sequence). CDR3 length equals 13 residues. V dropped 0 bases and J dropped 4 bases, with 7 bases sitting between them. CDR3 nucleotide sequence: TGTGCCAGCAGCTTGGAAGGGGGCTATGGCTACACCTTC. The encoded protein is CASSLEGGYGYTF. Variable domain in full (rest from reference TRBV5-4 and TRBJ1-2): ETGVTQSPTHLIKTRGQQVTLRCSSQSGHNTVSWYQQALGQGPQFIFQYYREEENGRGNFPPRFSGLQFPNYSSELNVNALELDDSALYLCASSLEGGYGYTFGSGTRLTVV.

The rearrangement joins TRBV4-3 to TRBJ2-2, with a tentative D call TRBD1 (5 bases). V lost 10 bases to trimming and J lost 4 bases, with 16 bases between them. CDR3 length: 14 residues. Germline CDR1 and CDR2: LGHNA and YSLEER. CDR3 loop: CATQKDRTTGELFF. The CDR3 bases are TGCGCCACACAAAAAGACAGAACCACCGGGGAGCTGTTTTTT.

For the CDR3, the DNA is TGCGCCAGCACCATTAACTTAGGGGGGGGCACGAGCTCTGGAAACACCATATATTTT. This gives the protein CASTINLGGGTSSGNTIYF. This sequence joins TRBV10-1 and TRBJ1-3; a possible D gene is TRBD1 (6 bases). This CDR3 spans 19 amino acids. V was trimmed by 7 bases and J by 0 bases, leaving 25 bases between them. Germline lookup yields CDR1 WNHNN and CDR2 SYGVQD (reference sequence).

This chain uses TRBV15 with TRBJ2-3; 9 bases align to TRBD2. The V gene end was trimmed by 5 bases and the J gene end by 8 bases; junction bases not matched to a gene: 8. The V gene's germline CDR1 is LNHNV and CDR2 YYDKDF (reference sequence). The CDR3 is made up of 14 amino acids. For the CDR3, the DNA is TGTGCCACCAGCGGAGGTGCGGGAGGGCCTACGCAGTATTTT. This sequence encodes CATSGGAGGPTQYF.

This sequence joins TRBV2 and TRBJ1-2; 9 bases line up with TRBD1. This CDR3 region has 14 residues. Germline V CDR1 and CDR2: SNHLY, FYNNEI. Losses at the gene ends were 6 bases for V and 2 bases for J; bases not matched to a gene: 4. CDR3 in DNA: TGTGCCAGCAGGACAGGGGGTTTGAACTATGGCTACACCTTC. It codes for CASRTGGLNYGYTF.

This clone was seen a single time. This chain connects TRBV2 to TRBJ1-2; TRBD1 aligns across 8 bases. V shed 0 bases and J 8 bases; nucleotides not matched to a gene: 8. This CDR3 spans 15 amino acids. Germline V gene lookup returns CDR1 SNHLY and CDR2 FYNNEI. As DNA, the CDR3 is TGTGCCAGCAGTGAAGCAGGCAGGGGGCTACGGGGCTACACCTTC. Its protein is CASSEAGRGLRGYTF.

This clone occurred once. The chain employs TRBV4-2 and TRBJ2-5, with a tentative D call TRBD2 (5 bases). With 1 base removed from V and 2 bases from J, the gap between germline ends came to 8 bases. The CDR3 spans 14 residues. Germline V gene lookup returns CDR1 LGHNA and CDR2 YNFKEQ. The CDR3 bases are TGTGCCAGCAGCCAAGGCGGGCCACAAGAGACCCAGTACTTC. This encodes CASSQGGPQETQYF.

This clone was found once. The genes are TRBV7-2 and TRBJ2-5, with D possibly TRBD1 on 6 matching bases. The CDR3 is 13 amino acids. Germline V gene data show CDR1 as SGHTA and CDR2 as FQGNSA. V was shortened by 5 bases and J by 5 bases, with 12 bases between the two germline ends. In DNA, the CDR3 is TGTGCCAGCAGCCAATGGACAGAGGAGACCCAGTACTTC. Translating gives CASSQWTEETQYF.

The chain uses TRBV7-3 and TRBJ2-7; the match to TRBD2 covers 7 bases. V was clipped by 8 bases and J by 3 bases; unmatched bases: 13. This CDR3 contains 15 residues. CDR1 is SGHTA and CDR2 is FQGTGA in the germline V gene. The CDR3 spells CASRISAGESYEQYF. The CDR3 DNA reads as TGTGCCAGCCGTATAAGTGCGGGGGAAAGCTACGAGCAGTACTTC.

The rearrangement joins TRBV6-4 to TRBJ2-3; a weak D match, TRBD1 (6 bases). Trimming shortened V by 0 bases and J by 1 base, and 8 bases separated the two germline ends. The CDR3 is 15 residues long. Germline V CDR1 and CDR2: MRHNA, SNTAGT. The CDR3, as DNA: TGTGCCAGCAGTGACTCCAACAGGGGCACAGATACGCAGTATTTT. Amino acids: CASSDSNRGTDTQYF.

In DNA, the CDR3 is TGTGCCAGCAGCTTGGGACAGGGGAACCTATTCGGCTACACCTTC. Its protein is CASSLGQGNLFGYTF. This sequence joins TRBV5-4 and TRBJ1-2; TRBD1 matches 8 bases. The CDR3 extends over 15 amino acids. Germline V CDR1 and CDR2: SGHNT, YYREEE (reference sequence). The V gene end was trimmed by 0 bases and the J gene end by 8 bases; junction bases not matched to a gene: 9.

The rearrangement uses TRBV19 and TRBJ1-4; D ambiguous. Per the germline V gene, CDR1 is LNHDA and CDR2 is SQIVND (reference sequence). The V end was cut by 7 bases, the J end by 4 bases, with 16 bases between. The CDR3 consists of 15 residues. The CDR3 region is CASTPLNTDNEKLFF. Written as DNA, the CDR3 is TGTGCCAGTACCCCCCTGAATACTGATAATGAAAAACTGTTTTTT.

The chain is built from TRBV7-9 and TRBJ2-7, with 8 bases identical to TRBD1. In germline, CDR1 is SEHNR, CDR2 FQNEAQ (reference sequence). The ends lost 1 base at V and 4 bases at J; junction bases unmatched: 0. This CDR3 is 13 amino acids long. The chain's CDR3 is CASSLGTGYEQYF. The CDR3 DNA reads TGTGCCAGCAGCTTAGGGACAGGGTACGAGCAGTACTTC.

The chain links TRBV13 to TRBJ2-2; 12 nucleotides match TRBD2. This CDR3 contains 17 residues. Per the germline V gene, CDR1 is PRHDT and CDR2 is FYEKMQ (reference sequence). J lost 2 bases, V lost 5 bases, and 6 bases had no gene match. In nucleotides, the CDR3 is TGTGCCAGCAGCCCCGGGACTAGCGGGCCCAACACCGGGGAGCTGTTTTTT. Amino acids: CASSPGTSGPNTGELFF. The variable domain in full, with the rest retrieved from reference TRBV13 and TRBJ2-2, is AAGVIQSPRHLIKEKRETATLKCYPIPRHDTVYWYQQGPGQDPQFLISFYEKMQSDKGSIPDRFSAQQFSDYHSELNMSSLELGDSALYFCASSPGTSGPNTGELFFGEGSRLTVL.

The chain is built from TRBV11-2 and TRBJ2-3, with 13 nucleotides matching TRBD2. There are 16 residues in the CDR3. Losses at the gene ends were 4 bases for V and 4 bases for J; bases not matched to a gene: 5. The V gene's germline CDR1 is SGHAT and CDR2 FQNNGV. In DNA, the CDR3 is TGTGCCAGCAGCTCCACTAGCGGGGGGGCTGCAGATACGCAGTATTTT. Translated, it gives CASSSTSGGAADTQYF.

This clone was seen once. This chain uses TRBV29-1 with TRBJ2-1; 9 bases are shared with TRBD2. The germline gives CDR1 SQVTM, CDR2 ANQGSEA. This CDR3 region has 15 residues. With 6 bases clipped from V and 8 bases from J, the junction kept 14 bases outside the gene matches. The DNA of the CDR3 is TGCAGCGTAAATAGCGGGAGTGGTAGGTTTTATGAGCAGTTCTTC. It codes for CSVNSGSGRFYEQFF.

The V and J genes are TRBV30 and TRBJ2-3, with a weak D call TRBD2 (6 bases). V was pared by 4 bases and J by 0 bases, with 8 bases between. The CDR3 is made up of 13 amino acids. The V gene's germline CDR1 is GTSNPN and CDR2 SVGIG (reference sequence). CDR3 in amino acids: CAWTSGSTDTQYF. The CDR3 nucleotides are TGTGCCTGGACGAGCGGGAGCACAGATACGCAGTATTTT. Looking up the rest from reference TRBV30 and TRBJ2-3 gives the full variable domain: SQTIHQWPATLVQPVGSPLSLECTVEGTSNPNLYWYRQAAGRGLQLLFYSVGIGQISSEVPQNLSASRPQDRQFILSSKKLLLSDSGFYLCAWTSGSTDTQYFGPGTRLTVL.